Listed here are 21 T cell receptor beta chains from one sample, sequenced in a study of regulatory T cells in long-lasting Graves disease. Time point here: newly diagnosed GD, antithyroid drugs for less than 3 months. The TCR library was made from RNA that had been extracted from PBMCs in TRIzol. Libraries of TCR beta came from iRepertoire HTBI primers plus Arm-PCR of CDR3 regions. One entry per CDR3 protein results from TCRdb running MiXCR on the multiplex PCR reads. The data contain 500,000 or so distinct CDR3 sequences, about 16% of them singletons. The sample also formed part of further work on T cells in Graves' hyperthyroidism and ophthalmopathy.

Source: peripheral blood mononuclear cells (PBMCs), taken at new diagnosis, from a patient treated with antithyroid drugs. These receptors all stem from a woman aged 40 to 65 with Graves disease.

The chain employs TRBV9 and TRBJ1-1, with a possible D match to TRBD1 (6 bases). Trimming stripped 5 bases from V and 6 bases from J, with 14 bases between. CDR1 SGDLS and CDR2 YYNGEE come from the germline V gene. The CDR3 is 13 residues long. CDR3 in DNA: TGTGCCAGCAGGCCAGGGGATATGGCTGAAGCTTTCTTT. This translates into CASRPGDMAEAFF.

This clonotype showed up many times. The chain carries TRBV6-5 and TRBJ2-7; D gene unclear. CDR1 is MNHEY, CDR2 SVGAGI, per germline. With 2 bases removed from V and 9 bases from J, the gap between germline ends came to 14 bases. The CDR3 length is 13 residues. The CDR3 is CASSYLEGFLQYF. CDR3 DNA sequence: TGTGCCAGCAGTTACCTAGAAGGGTTTTTGCAGTACTTC.

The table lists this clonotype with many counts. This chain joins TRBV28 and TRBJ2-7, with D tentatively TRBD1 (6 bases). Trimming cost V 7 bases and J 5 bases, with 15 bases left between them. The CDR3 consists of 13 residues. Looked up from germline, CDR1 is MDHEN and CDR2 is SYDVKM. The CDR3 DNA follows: TGTGCCAGCACAAACCAGGGGTTCAACGAGCAGTACTTC. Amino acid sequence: CASTNQGFNEQYF.

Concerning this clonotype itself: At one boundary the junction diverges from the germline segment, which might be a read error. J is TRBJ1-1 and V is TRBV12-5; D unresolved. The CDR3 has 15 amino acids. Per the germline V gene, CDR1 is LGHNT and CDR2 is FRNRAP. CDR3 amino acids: CASGLVQRANTEAFF. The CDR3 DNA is TGTGCTAGCGGTTTGGTTCAGCGCGCTAACACTGAAGCTTTCTTT. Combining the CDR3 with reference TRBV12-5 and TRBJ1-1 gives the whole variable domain DARVTQTPRHKVTEMGQEVTMRCQPILGHNTVFWYRQTMMQGLELLAYFRNRAPLDDSGMPKDRFSAEMPDATLATLKIQPSEPRDSAVYFCASGLVQRANTEAFFGQGTRLTVV.

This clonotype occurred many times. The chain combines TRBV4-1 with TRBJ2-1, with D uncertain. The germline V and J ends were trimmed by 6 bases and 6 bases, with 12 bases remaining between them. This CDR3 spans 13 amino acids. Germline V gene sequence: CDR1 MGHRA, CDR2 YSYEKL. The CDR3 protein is CASRRTGFNEQFF. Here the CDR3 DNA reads TGCGCCAGCAGGCGGACGGGTTTCAATGAGCAGTTCTTC.

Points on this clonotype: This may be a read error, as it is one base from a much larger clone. Written as DNA, the CDR3 is TGTGCCACCAGCTCCTCAGGGGGCGGCACTGAAGCTCTCTTT. Translated, it gives CATSSSGGGTEALF. V usage is TRBV15 and J usage is TRBJ1-1; 8 positions match TRBD1. The CDR3 is made up of 14 amino acids. The germline V gene has CDR1 LNHNV and CDR2 YYDKDF (reference sequence).

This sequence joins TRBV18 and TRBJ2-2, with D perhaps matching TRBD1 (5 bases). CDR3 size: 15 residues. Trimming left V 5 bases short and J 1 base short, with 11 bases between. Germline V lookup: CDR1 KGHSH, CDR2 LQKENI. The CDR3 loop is CASSRTRVNTGELFF. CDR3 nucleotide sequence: TGTGCCAGCTCAAGGACACGTGTGAACACCGGGGAGCTGTTTTTT.

CDR3 sequence: CASSESGQGVSNQPQHF. As DNA, the CDR3 is TGTGCCAGCAGTGAATCGGGACAGGGGGTAAGCAATCAGCCCCAGCATTTT. The chain recombines TRBV25-1 with TRBJ1-5; TRBD1 matches at 11 bases. The length of the CDR3 is 17 residues. Trimming took 1 base from V and 1 from J; bases not matched to a gene: 3. Per the germline V gene, CDR1 is MGHDK and CDR2 is SYGVNS.

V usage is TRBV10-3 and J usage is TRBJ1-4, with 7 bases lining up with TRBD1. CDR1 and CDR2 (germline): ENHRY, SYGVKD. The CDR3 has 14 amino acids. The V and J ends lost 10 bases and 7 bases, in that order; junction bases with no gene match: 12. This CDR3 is CASGDRGLREKLFF. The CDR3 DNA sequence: TGTGCCAGCGGGGACAGAGGACTTCGTGAAAAACTGTTTTTT.

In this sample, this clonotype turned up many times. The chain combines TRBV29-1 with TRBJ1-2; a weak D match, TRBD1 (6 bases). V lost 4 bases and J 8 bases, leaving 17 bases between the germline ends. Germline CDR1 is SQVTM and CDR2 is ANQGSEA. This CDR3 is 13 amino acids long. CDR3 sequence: CSVGQQGWLGYTF. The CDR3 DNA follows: TGCAGCGTTGGGCAACAGGGTTGGTTGGGCTACACCTTC.

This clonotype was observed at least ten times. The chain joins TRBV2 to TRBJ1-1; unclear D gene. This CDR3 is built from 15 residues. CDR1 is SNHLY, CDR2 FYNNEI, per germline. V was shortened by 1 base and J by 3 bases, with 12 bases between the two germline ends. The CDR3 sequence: CASSEGSRFDTEAFF. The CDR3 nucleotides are TGTGCCAGCAGTGAAGGTTCCAGGTTTGACACTGAAGCTTTCTTT.

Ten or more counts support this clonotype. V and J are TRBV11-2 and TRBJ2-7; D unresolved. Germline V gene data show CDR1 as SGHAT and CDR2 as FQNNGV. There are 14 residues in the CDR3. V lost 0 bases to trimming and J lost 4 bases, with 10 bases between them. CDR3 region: CASSLDRLAYEQYF. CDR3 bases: TGTGCCAGCAGCTTAGATCGACTCGCTTACGAGCAGTACTTC.

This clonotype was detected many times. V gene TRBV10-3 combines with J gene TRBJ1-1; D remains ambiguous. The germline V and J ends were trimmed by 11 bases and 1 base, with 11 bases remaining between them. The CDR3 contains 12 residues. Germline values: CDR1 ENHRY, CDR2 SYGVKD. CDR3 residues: CAVGWKNTEAFF. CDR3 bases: TGTGCCGTCGGCTGGAAGAACACTGAAGCTTTCTTT.

CDR3 sequence reads: CASSRYRVRGAGNTIYF. The CDR3, as DNA: TGTGCCAGCAGTCGTTATCGGGTCCGGGGGGCTGGAAACACCATATATTTT. The rearrangement uses TRBV6-1 and TRBJ1-3, with D perhaps TRBD1 (5 bases). The CDR3 extends over 17 amino acids. Germline V gives CDR1 MNHNS, CDR2 SASEGT. The V end lost 5 bases, the J end lost 2 bases, and 19 bases lay between the germline ends.

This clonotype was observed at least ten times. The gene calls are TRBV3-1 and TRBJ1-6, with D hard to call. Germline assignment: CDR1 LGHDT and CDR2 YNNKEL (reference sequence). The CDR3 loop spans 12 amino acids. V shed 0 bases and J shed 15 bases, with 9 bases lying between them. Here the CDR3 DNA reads TGTGCCAGCAGCCAAGATAGGGTTATCCTCCACTTT. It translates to CASSQDRVILHF.

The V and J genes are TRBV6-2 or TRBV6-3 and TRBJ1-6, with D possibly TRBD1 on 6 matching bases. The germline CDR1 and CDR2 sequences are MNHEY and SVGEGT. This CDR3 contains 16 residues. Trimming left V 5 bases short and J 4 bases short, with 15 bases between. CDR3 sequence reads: CASSLGTGFYNSPLHF. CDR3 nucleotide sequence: TGTGCCAGCAGTCTAGGCACAGGGTTTTATAATTCACCCCTCCACTTT.

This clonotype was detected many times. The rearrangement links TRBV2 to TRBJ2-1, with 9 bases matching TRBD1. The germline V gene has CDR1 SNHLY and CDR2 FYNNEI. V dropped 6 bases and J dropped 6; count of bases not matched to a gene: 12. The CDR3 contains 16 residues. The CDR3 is CASRSDPGTGINEQFF. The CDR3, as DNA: TGTGCCAGCAGATCAGATCCCGGGACAGGGATCAATGAGCAGTTCTTC.

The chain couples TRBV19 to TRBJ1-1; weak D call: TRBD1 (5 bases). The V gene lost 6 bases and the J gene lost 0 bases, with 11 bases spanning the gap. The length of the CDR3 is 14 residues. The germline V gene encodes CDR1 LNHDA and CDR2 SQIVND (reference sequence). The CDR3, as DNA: TGTGCCAGTAGGGCGGGACCGATGAACACTGAAGCTTTCTTT. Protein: CASRAGPMNTEAFF. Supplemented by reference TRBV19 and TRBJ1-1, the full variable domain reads DGGITQSPKYLFRKEGQNVTLSCEQNLNHDAMYWYRQDPGQGLRLIYYSQIVNDFQKGDIAEGYSVSREKKESFPLTVTSAQKNPTAFYLCASRAGPMNTEAFFGQGTRLTVV.

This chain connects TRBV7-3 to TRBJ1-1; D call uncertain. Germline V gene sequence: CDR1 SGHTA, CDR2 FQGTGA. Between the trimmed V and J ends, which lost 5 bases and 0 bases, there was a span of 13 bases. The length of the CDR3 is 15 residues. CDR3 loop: CASSPGSGLNTEAFF. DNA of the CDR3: TGTGCCAGCAGCCCTGGATCGGGGTTGAACACTGAAGCTTTCTTT. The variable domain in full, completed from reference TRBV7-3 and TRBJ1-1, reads GAGVSQTPSNKVTEKGKYVELRCDPISGHTALYWYRQSLGQGPEFLIYFQGTGAADDSGLPNDRFFAVRPEGSVSTLKIQRTERGDSAVYLCASSPGSGLNTEAFFGQGTRLTVV.

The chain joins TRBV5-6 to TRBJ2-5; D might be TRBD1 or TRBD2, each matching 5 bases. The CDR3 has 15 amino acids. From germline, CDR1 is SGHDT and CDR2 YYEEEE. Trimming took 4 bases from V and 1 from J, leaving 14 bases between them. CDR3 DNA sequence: TGTGCCAGCAGCCCGAGTTGGGGACCCCAAGAGACCCAGTACTTC. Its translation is CASSPSWGPQETQYF.

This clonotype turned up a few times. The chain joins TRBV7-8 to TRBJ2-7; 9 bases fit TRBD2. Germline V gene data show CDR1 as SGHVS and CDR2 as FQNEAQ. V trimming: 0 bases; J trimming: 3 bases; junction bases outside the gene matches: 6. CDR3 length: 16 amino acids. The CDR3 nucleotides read TGTGCCAGCAGCTTAGCGGAGCGGGGGGTTCACTACGAGCAGTACTTC. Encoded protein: CASSLAERGVHYEQYF.